Shown below are 12 T cell receptor beta chains from a single sample sequenced in a study of blood T cell repertoires in COVID-19. Data came from immunoSEQ multiplex PCR; TCRdb stores just in-frame clones and leaves some out. The sample has about 74,000 clones, roughly 74% seen once; the top ten hold roughly 15%. The sample comprised peripheral blood. The receptors come from a human donor in a cohort sampled during active COVID-19.

This clone was recorded once. This sequence joins TRBV2 and TRBJ1-6; tentative D call: TRBD1 (5 bases). The CDR3 loop spans 17 amino acids. Deletions cut 6 bases from V and 7 bases from J, with 22 bases between. Germline loops: CDR1 SNHLY, CDR2 FYNNEI. Here the CDR3 DNA reads TGTGCCAGCAGCATATTAGGAGCAGGGCAAGGAAATTCACCCCTCCACTTT. Its translation: CASSILGAGQGNSPLHF.

The chain recombines TRBV30 with TRBJ2-7; D possibly corresponds to TRBD1 (6 bases). The germline V gene encodes CDR1 GTSNPN and CDR2 SVGIG (reference sequence). The CDR3 is 14 residues long. The V end was cut by 2 bases, the J end by 6 bases, with 17 bases between. The CDR3 here is CAWSPPPGHAEQYF. CDR3 bases: TGTGCCTGGAGTCCCCCCCCGGGACACGCCGAGCAGTACTTC.

The chain joins TRBV2 to TRBJ1-1, with a weak D call TRBD1 (5 bases). CDR3 length: 15 amino acids. The ends were cut back, 2 bases at V and 4 bases at J, with 14 bases in the middle. The germline gives CDR1 SNHLY, CDR2 FYNNEI. The CDR3 loop reads CASSESGPGGTEAFF. CDR3 bases: TGTGCCAGCAGTGAATCTGGTCCGGGGGGCACTGAAGCTTTCTTT.

The chain has TRBV28 and TRBJ2-7; 10 positions match TRBD1. The CDR3 extends over 15 amino acids. Losses at the gene ends were 5 bases for V and 5 bases for J; bases not matched to a gene: 9. CDR1 is MDHEN, CDR2 SYDVKM, per germline. CDR3 DNA: TGTGCCAGCAGTAACGCCGGGACAGGGGTCCACGAGCAGTACTTC. Its translation is CASSNAGTGVHEQYF.

This sequence joins TRBV7-2 and TRBJ2-1, with 8 bases matching TRBD2. Trimming removed 5 bases from V and 2 bases from J; junction bases left unmatched: 14. In germline, CDR1 is SGHTA, CDR2 FQGNSA. This CDR3 comprises 18 residues. CDR3 protein: CASSQLAVLPGPYNEQFF. In DNA, the CDR3 is TGTGCCAGCAGCCAACTAGCGGTTCTCCCGGGGCCCTACAATGAGCAGTTCTTC.

The chain recombines TRBV5-1 with TRBJ2-7; maybe TRBD1 (5 bases). Germline values: CDR1 SGHRS, CDR2 YFSETQ. This CDR3 is 13 amino acids long. The ends were cut back, 4 bases at V and 0 bases at J, with 8 bases in the middle. The CDR3 sequence: CASSRQSSYEQYF. CDR3 coding DNA: TGCGCCAGCAGCCGACAGAGCTCCTACGAGCAGTACTTC.

The chain has TRBV20-1 and TRBJ2-6; D is perhaps TRBD2 (5 bases). Germline CDR1 is DFQATT and CDR2 is SNEGSKA (reference sequence). This CDR3 is 12 amino acids long. Trimming stripped 3 bases from V and 9 bases from J, with 9 bases between. In nucleotides, the CDR3 is TGCAGTGCTAGTAGCGATGGCAACGTCCTGACTTTC. Translation gives CSASSDGNVLTF.

This chain links TRBV6-5 with TRBJ1-2; no firm D call. This CDR3 is built from 14 residues. The ends were cut back, 1 base at V and 2 bases at J, with 8 bases in the middle. CDR1 is MNHEY and CDR2 is SVGAGI in the germline V gene. The CDR3 DNA sequence: TGTGCCAGCAGTTACTTGCGAAAAAACTATGGCTACACCTTC. This codes for CASSYLRKNYGYTF.

The chain joins TRBV5-1 to TRBJ2-3; 7 bases agree with TRBD2. This CDR3 is built from 15 residues. Germline V gives CDR1 SGHRS, CDR2 YFSETQ. Trimming at V came to 4 bases and at J to 2 bases, leaving 7 bases not matched to a gene. CDR3 nucleotide sequence: TGCGCCAGCAGCCCGGGGACTACCGTCACAGATACGCAGTATTTT. Translated, it gives CASSPGTTVTDTQYF.

The CDR3 loop reads CSAGEELAPEAFF. CDR3 bases: TGCAGCGCTGGGGAGGAATTAGCCCCTGAAGCTTTCTTT. The gene calls are TRBV29-1 and TRBJ1-1; D ambiguous. Germline V gene data show CDR1 as SQVTM and CDR2 as ANQGSEA. The CDR3 sequence is 13 residues long. Trimming cost V 7 bases and J 6 bases, with 18 bases left between them.

The chain is built from TRBV6-5 and TRBJ2-7; tentative D call: TRBD2 (5 bases). The CDR3 length is 16 residues. Germline CDR1 and CDR2: MNHEY and SVGAGI. V lost 4 bases to trimming and J lost 0 bases, with 16 bases between them. The CDR3 spells CASSLLQTGISYEQYF. The CDR3 region has the DNA TGTGCCAGCAGTTTGCTCCAAACGGGGATCTCCTACGAGCAGTACTTC.

This clone was seen at least ten times. The rearrangement joins TRBV6-1 to TRBJ2-6; D not resolved. Germline-derived CDR1 and CDR2 are MNHNS and SASEGT. This CDR3 contains 15 residues. Trimming left V 1 base short and J 0 bases short, with 4 bases between. CDR3 sequence reads: CASSEESSGANVLTF. In nucleotides, the CDR3 is TGTGCCAGCAGTGAAGAGAGCTCTGGGGCCAACGTCCTGACTTTC.